This T cell receptor (beta chain) is from a study of diagnostic markers for celiac disease (TCRdb year 2020). About this clonotype itself: No antigen is known for it.

The run used an Illumina MiSeq. With the reads reprocessed by TCRdb, a single entry stands for each CDR3 protein sequence and no DNA is reported. This sample's table carries roughly 5,700 distinct CDR3 sequences. The ten largest clones represent approximately 5.6% of the sample. Including the terminal cysteine and phenylalanine, the CDR3 comprises 16 residues. Only the protein sequence is given. CDR1 LGHDT and CDR2 YNNKEL are derived from the germline V gene (reference sequence). Specimen: either unsorted cells or a sorted T cell fraction (not recorded which). The sequence is built from TRBV3-1 and TRBJ2-7; TCRdb's D gene call, TRBD2, goes unchecked for lack of DNA. This clonotype originated in a human donor. This table probably holds off-target reads from a library built for another chain. The CDR3 protein is CASSQESRLASNEQYF.